The 5 T cell receptor beta chains below come from one sample, sequenced in a study of blood T cell repertoires in COVID-19. The assay was immunoSEQ multiplex PCR, and TCRdb's table has in-frame clones only and misses some. The data hold 100,000 to 150,000 clones, with about four fifths observed a single time. The source material was peripheral blood. The receptors derive from a man aged 25 to 40 with COVID-19, enrolled during active disease.

V usage is TRBV30 and J usage is TRBJ2-7, with D possibly matching TRBD1 (6 bases). The CDR3 length is 13 residues. V was trimmed by 7 bases and J by 4 bases, leaving 17 bases between them. The germline V gene encodes CDR1 GTSNPN and CDR2 SVGIG (reference sequence). The CDR3 region has the DNA TGTGCCTATTGCCCAGGGGAAGGTTACGAGCAGTACTTC. It translates to CAYCPGEGYEQYF. The full variable domain, completed using reference TRBV30 and TRBJ2-7, is SQTIHQWPATLVQPVGSPLSLECTVEGTSNPNLYWYRQAAGRGLQLLFYSVGIGQISSEVPQNLSASRPQDRQFILSSKKLLLSDSGFYLCAYCPGEGYEQYFGPGTRLTVT.

This rearrangement joins TRBV5-5 to TRBJ2-5; D is perhaps TRBD1 (5 bases). Looked up from germline, CDR1 is SGHKS and CDR2 is YYEKEE (reference sequence). V was pared by 4 bases and J by 1 base, with 17 bases between. The CDR3 is 16 residues long. The CDR3 reads CASSTSAKGRQETQYF. In nucleotides, the CDR3 is TGTGCCAGCAGCACCTCCGCGAAGGGGCGCCAAGAGACCCAGTACTTC.

V gene TRBV15 combines with J gene TRBJ2-6, with D hard to call. Per the germline V gene, CDR1 is LNHNV and CDR2 is YYDKDF (reference sequence). Trimming removed 0 bases from V and 0 bases from J, with 3 bases in between. The length of the CDR3 is 15 residues. The CDR3 region is CATSRDNSGANVLTF. DNA of the CDR3: TGTGCCACCAGCAGAGACAACTCTGGGGCCAACGTCCTGACTTTC. The full variable domain, with the rest looked up from reference TRBV15 and TRBJ2-6, is DAMVIQNPRYQVTQFGKPVTLSCSQTLNHNVMYWYQQKSSQAPKLLFHYYDKDFNNEADTPDNFQSRRPNTSFCFLDIRSPGLGDTAMYLCATSRDNSGANVLTFGAGSRLTVL.

This clone was found once. The CDR3 reads CASRGDRYSNQPQHF. The CDR3 nucleotides read TGTGCCAGTAGGGGCGACAGGTATAGCAATCAGCCCCAGCATTTT. The chain recombines TRBV19 with TRBJ1-5; D might be TRBD1 (6 bases). Trimming cost V 6 bases and J 0 bases, with 12 bases left between them. There are 15 residues in the CDR3. CDR1 LNHDA and CDR2 SQIVND come from the germline V gene (reference sequence).

The chain couples TRBV27 to TRBJ2-1; 13 bases fit TRBD2. This CDR3 spans 17 amino acids. CDR1 is MNHEY and CDR2 is SMNVEV in the germline V gene (reference sequence). V shed 5 bases, J shed 4 bases, and the junction held 8 bases outside the gene matches. In DNA form, the CDR3 reads TGTGCCAGCAGTCAACTAGCGGGGGGGCCTATATACAATGAGCAGTTCTTC. Amino acid sequence: CASSQLAGGPIYNEQFF.